One sample yielded the 15 T cell receptor beta chains listed below, sequenced in a study of T cell repertoires in cytomegalovirus infection. In TCRdb, the reads were re-called with MiXCR into one record per CDR3 protein. The sample shows around 70,000 distinct CDR3 sequences, approximately 3.6% of them seen only once. Material: PBMCs. Source of these receptors: a human donor in good health (CMV status not recorded). Some clones in this sample may be carry-over from other donors' samples.

This clonotype was seen ten or more times. The chain uses TRBV11-3 and TRBJ2-5; D gene ambiguous. The germline CDR1 and CDR2 sequences are SGHNT and YENEEA. The ends were cut back, 5 bases at V and 1 base at J, with 14 bases in the middle. This CDR3 has 15 amino acids. CDR3 protein: CASSAGWAVQETQYF. In DNA, the CDR3 is TGTGCCAGCAGCGCCGGGTGGGCGGTCCAAGAGACCCAGTACTTC.

This clonotype was seen repeatedly, ten times or more. CDR3 DNA: TGTGCCAGCAGCACCCGTGCCGGGCTAGCCAAAAACATTCAGTACTTC. It codes for CASSTRAGLAKNIQYF. The chain carries TRBV7-9 and TRBJ2-4; D is unclear. The CDR3 covers 16 residues. V shed 5 bases and J shed 0 bases, with 14 bases lying between them. Germline V gives CDR1 SEHNR, CDR2 FQNEAQ (reference sequence).

This clonotype has ten or more counts. This chain connects TRBV5-1 to TRBJ2-5; 9 bases fit TRBD2. In germline, CDR1 is SGHRS, CDR2 YFSETQ. The CDR3 is 14 residues long. The V and J ends lost 5 bases and 3 bases, in that order; junction bases with no gene match: 5. CDR3 nucleotides: TGCGCCAGCAGTCCCGTAGCGGGGGAAGAGACCCAGTACTTC. It yields the protein CASSPVAGEETQYF.

This clonotype has ten or more counts. The germline gene is not matched at one end of the junction; a read error may be the cause. The chain couples TRBV6-2 or TRBV6-3 to TRBJ2-5; either TRBD1 or TRBD2 may fit D (5 bases each). This CDR3 has 15 residues. Per germline, CDR1 MNHEY and CDR2 SVGEGT. Written as DNA, the CDR3 is TGTGCCAGCAGGCCCTTGGGGCAGGGACGAGAGATCCAGTACTTC. It translates to CASRPLGQGREIQYF.

This clonotype occurred many times. The DNA of the CDR3 is TGTGCCAGCAGCATACTTAGCGGGAGGGGGGGCACAGATACGCAGTATTTT. It is translated as CASSILSGRGGTDTQYF. The rearrangement joins TRBV11-2 to TRBJ2-3, with 11 bases matching TRBD2. Germline V gives CDR1 SGHAT, CDR2 FQNNGV. J was trimmed by 1 base and V by 5 bases; bases with no gene match: 8. CDR3 length: 17 amino acids.

The sample holds many counts of this clonotype. The chain is built from TRBV19 and TRBJ2-2; the D is unclear. The V and J ends lost 10 bases and 5 bases respectively, with 5 bases between them. Germline CDR1 is LNHDA and CDR2 is SQIVND (reference sequence). CDR3 length equals 10 residues. CDR3 loop: CATGTGELFF. As DNA, the CDR3 is TGTGCCACCGGAACCGGGGAGCTGTTTTTT.

This clonotype was observed at least ten times. CDR3 protein: CASWAAGTYNEQFF. The CDR3 coding sequence is TGTGCCAGTTGGGCGGCGGGCACCTACAATGAGCAGTTCTTC. The V call is TRBV27, the J call TRBJ2-1, with D maybe TRBD2 (5 bases). Germline V gives CDR1 MNHEY, CDR2 SMNVEV (reference sequence). V dropped 9 bases and J dropped 2 bases, with 14 bases sitting between them. The CDR3 totals 14 residues.

This clonotype was recorded at least ten times. The chain uses TRBV6-2 or TRBV6-3 and TRBJ2-1; 7 nucleotides match TRBD2. The CDR3 covers 16 residues. The trim removed 4 bases at V and 3 bases at J, leaving 9 bases unmatched. Germline assignment: CDR1 MNHEY and CDR2 SVGEGT. The CDR3 reads CASSSRDYRIYNEQFF. DNA of the CDR3: TGTGCCAGCAGTTCCCGGGACTATCGAATCTACAATGAGCAGTTCTTC.

This clonotype was counted many times. The V and J genes are TRBV10-3 and TRBJ1-1, with D maybe TRBD1 (5 bases). Germline CDR1 reads ENHRY; CDR2 reads SYGVKD. With 2 bases removed from V and 1 base from J, the gap between germline ends came to 5 bases. The CDR3 is 13 residues long. CDR3 sequence (DNA): TGTGCCATCAGTGAGAGGGGGAACACTGAAGCTTTCTTT. It codes for CAISERGNTEAFF.

The sample holds many counts of this clonotype. This chain uses TRBV28 with TRBJ2-1, with D unresolved. Germline-derived CDR1 and CDR2 are MDHEN and SYDVKM. V lost 6 bases and J 13 bases, leaving 13 bases between the germline ends. The CDR3 is 11 amino acids. As DNA, the CDR3 is TGTGCCAGCAGCTCGTATGAGCAACAGTTCTTC. It yields the protein CASSSYEQQFF.

The table lists this clonotype with many counts. This sequence joins TRBV7-2 and TRBJ2-3, with 8 nucleotides matching TRBD2. This CDR3 region has 17 residues. From germline, CDR1 is SGHTA and CDR2 FQGNSA. The V gene end was trimmed by 1 base and the J gene end by 3 bases; junction bases not matched to a gene: 9. The CDR3 DNA reads as TGTGCCAGCAGCTTAGAATTTGGCGGGGGGTTTACAGATACGCAGTATTTT. It is translated as CASSLEFGGGFTDTQYF.

This clonotype was seen ten or more times. The chain has TRBV7-9 and TRBJ1-5, with 7 bases fitting TRBD1. V shed 3 bases, J shed 4 bases, and the junction held 9 bases outside the gene matches. This CDR3 is built from 16 residues. Germline-derived CDR1 and CDR2 are SEHNR and FQNEAQ (reference sequence). The CDR3 loop is CASSFSGTALNQPQHF. For the CDR3, the DNA is TGTGCCAGCAGCTTTAGTGGGACAGCTCTAAATCAGCCCCAGCATTTT.

This clonotype was picked up many times. The chain joins TRBV11-1 to TRBJ1-2; 7 bases match TRBD1. Germline V gene data show CDR1 as SGHAT and CDR2 as FQDESV (reference sequence). V was pared by 5 bases and J by 8 bases, with 11 bases of the junction left unmatched. This CDR3 region has 14 residues. The CDR3 sequence: CASSPDRSAWGYTF. The CDR3 nucleotides read TGTGCCAGCAGCCCGGACAGGTCCGCCTGGGGCTACACCTTC. The complete variable domain, with remaining parts taken from reference TRBV11-1 and TRBJ1-2, reads EAEVAQSPRYKITEKSQAVAFWCDPISGHATLYWYRQILGQGPELLVQFQDESVVDDSQLPKDRFSAERLKGVDSTLKIQPAELGDSAMYLCASSPDRSAWGYTFGSGTRLTVV.

This clonotype has at least ten counts. This sequence joins TRBV7-2 and TRBJ2-1; 12 bases map to TRBD2. Germline lookup yields CDR1 SGHTA and CDR2 FQGNSA. The CDR3 totals 15 residues. The trim removed 1 base at V and 9 bases at J, leaving 4 bases unmatched. The CDR3 coding sequence is TGTGCCAGCAGCTTAGGACTAGCGGGGGAGGTTGAGCAGTTCTTC. Its translation is CASSLGLAGEVEQFF.

This clonotype was observed many times. The chain recombines TRBV14 with TRBJ2-3; D is perhaps TRBD2 (6 bases). This CDR3 has 17 amino acids. Germline V CDR1 and CDR2: SGHDN, FVKESK. The V and J ends lost 2 bases and 4 bases respectively, with 19 bases between them. CDR3 in DNA: TGTGCCAGCAGCCAACGACTTCCGACTAGGCCAGCAGATACGCAGTATTTT. It specifies CASSQRLPTRPADTQYF. The full variable domain, rest sourced from reference TRBV14 and TRBJ2-3, is EAGVTQFPSHSVIEKGQTVTLRCDPISGHDNLYWYRRVMGKEIKFLLHFVKESKQDESGMPNNRFLAERTGGTYSTLKVQPAELEDSGVYFCASSQRLPTRPADTQYFGPGTRLTVL.